Below, 20 T cell receptor beta chains from the same sample are listed, as sequenced in a study of T cells in localized non-small cell lung cancer. Assay used: immunoSEQ multiplex PCR; TCRdb lists only in-frame clones, some missing. In the table there are about 77,000 clones, 88% of which are singletons. This specimen was peripheral blood, taken before any cancer treatment. All receptors come from a woman between 35 and 70 years old with stage I squamous cell lung carcinoma.

The chain has TRBV30 and TRBJ1-2, with a weak D call TRBD1 (6 bases). V was cut by 2 bases and J by 8 bases, with 12 bases left in between. In germline, CDR1 is GTSNPN, CDR2 SVGIG (reference sequence). The CDR3 extends over 12 amino acids. The CDR3 here is CAWSSGVGGYTF. CDR3 in DNA: TGTGCCTGGAGTTCAGGGGTAGGAGGCTACACCTTC.

This rearrangement joins TRBV25-1 to TRBJ2-2; D is ambiguous. Per germline, CDR1 MGHDK and CDR2 SYGVNS. V was pared by 0 bases and J by 0 bases, with 8 bases between. This CDR3 contains 16 residues. The CDR3 coding sequence is TGTGCCAGCAGTGAATATAACGGACCGAACACCGGGGAGCTGTTTTTT. Protein sequence: CASSEYNGPNTGELFF. Full variable domain (outside the CDR3, taken from reference TRBV25-1 and TRBJ2-2): EADIYQTPRYLVIGTGKKITLECSQTMGHDKMYWYQQDPGMELHLIHYSYGVNSTEKGDLSSESTVSRIRTEHFPLTLESARPSHTSQYLCASSEYNGPNTGELFFGEGSRLTVL.

The chain has TRBV27 and TRBJ2-1, with a weak D call TRBD1 (6 bases). CDR3 size: 13 residues. Germline V CDR1 and CDR2: MNHEY, SMNVEV (reference sequence). V lost 7 bases, J lost 9 bases, and 16 bases lay in between. Here the CDR3 DNA reads TGTGCCAGCATCCCCCACAGGGACGGTGAGCAGTTCTTC. Translated: CASIPHRDGEQFF.

CDR3 residues: CASSLGLAGTDTQYF. In nucleotides, the CDR3 is TGCGCCAGCAGCCTAGGACTAGCGGGGACAGATACGCAGTATTTT. The J gene is TRBJ2-3, the V gene TRBV5-1, with 12 bases that match TRBD2. Per the germline V gene, CDR1 is SGHRS and CDR2 is YFSETQ. This CDR3 is 15 amino acids long. Germline trimming cut 4 bases from V and 3 bases from J; bases unmatched to any gene: 3. The whole variable domain, filled in from reference TRBV5-1 and TRBJ2-3, reads KAGVTQTPRYLIKTRGQQVTLSCSPISGHRSVSWYQQTPGQGLQFLFEYFSETQRNKGNFPGRFSGRQFSNSRSEMNVSTLELGDSALYLCASSLGLAGTDTQYFGPGTRLTVL.

This chain uses TRBV2 with TRBJ1-2; D gene ambiguous. The V end was cut by 5 bases, the J end by 6 bases, with 22 bases between. The CDR3 is 16 residues long. Germline V lookup: CDR1 SNHLY, CDR2 FYNNEI. The CDR3 loop is CASSSRPQLGRDGYTF. CDR3 nucleotides: TGTGCCAGCAGTTCTCGACCTCAGCTGGGTCGCGATGGCTACACCTTC.

The genes are TRBV27 and TRBJ1-2; 8 positions agree with TRBD1. The CDR3 has 15 residues. Trimming removed 5 bases from V and 5 bases from J; junction bases left unmatched: 10. Germline V gene sequence: CDR1 MNHEY, CDR2 SMNVEV (reference sequence). Here the CDR3 reads CASSQYRDRRYGYTF. CDR3 DNA: TGTGCCAGCAGTCAGTACCGGGACAGGCGGTATGGCTACACCTTC.

This chain uses TRBV11-2 with TRBJ2-2; possibly TRBD2 for D (7 bases). Germline values: CDR1 SGHAT, CDR2 FQNNGV. V shed 0 bases and J shed 1 base, with 12 bases lying between them. The CDR3 extends over 17 amino acids. For the CDR3, the DNA is TGTGCCAGCAGCTTAGATGGCGGGGGCGGGAACACCGGGGAGCTGTTTTTT. It is translated as CASSLDGGGGNTGELFF.

The rearrangement joins TRBV30 to TRBJ2-1, with 10 positions matching TRBD1. The CDR3 covers 14 residues. Germline CDR1 is GTSNPN and CDR2 is SVGIG (reference sequence). Trimming cost V 1 base and J 4 bases; bases outside gene matches: 1. The CDR3 nucleotides read TGTGCCTGGAGTGGGGACAGGGGTTACAATGAGCAGTTCTTC. This sequence encodes CAWSGDRGYNEQFF.

The genes are TRBV5-1 and TRBJ2-1, with D possibly matching TRBD1 (5 bases). Germline V gene lookup returns CDR1 SGHRS and CDR2 YFSETQ. V dropped 3 bases and J dropped 7 bases, with 11 bases sitting between them. The length of the CDR3 is 13 residues. CDR3 coding DNA: TGCGCCAGCAGCTCGGACATTGCGAATGAGCAGTTCTTC. It yields the protein CASSSDIANEQFF.

The V call is TRBV6-4, the J call TRBJ1-3, with TRBD1 matching over 7 bases. CDR1 is MRHNA and CDR2 is SNTAGT in the germline V gene. The J segment lost 0 bases and the V segment lost 4 bases, leaving 18 bases of the junction unmatched. This CDR3 comprises 20 residues. CDR3 protein: CASSASEETGQAFSGNTIYF. In nucleotides, the CDR3 is TGTGCCAGCAGTGCCTCAGAGGAGACTGGACAGGCCTTCTCTGGAAACACCATATATTTT.

The chain links TRBV30 to TRBJ1-2; TRBD1 might be the D (6 bases). This CDR3 comprises 14 residues. Germline CDR1 is GTSNPN and CDR2 is SVGIG (reference sequence). V was cut by 1 base and J by 4 bases, with 13 bases left in between. CDR3 region: CAWSAGQIFYGYTF. The CDR3 DNA reads as TGTGCCTGGAGTGCAGGACAGATTTTCTATGGCTACACCTTC.

The genes are TRBV7-6 and TRBJ2-1, with D unclear. Looked up from germline, CDR1 is SGHVS and CDR2 is FNYEAQ. Trimming left V 5 bases short and J 7 bases short, with 15 bases between. The CDR3 totals 14 residues. The CDR3 here is CASSLGSLGNEQFF. The CDR3 DNA sequence: TGTGCCAGCAGCCTGGGCTCCCTAGGGAATGAGCAGTTCTTC.

This clone has a single count. The V call is TRBV10-3, the J call TRBJ2-3; 8 bases align to TRBD2. Unmatched junction bases numbered 8, after V lost 7 bases and J lost 2 bases. There are 15 residues in the CDR3. Germline V gene sequence: CDR1 ENHRY, CDR2 SYGVKD. The CDR3 nucleotides are TGTGCCATCACCTCGGGAGCGGGGGACACAGATACGCAGTATTTT. Its translation is CAITSGAGDTDTQYF.

The chain has TRBV18 and TRBJ1-6; D not certain. CDR1 is KGHSH, CDR2 LQKENI, per germline. The CDR3 is 14 amino acids. The V end was cut by 6 bases, the J end by 4 bases, with 10 bases between. CDR3 sequence: CASSAGSYNSPLHF. DNA of the CDR3: TGTGCCAGCTCGGCAGGCTCTTATAATTCACCCCTCCACTTT. Combining the CDR3 with reference TRBV18 and TRBJ1-6 gives the whole variable domain NAGVMQNPRHLVRRRGQEARLRCSPMKGHSHVYWYRQLPEEGLKFMVYLQKENIIDESGMPKERFSAEFPKEGPSILRIQQVVRGDSAAYFCASSAGSYNSPLHFGNGTRLTVT.

This rearrangement joins TRBV11-3 to TRBJ2-3; a weak D match, TRBD1 (7 bases). The CDR3 is 16 residues long. V lost 5 bases and J 6 bases, leaving 21 bases between the germline ends. Germline CDR1 and CDR2: SGHNT and YENEEA. The CDR3 is CASSPAWAGGSDTQYF. In DNA form, the CDR3 reads TGTGCCAGCAGCCCCGCGTGGGCAGGGGGGTCGGATACGCAGTATTTT.

This clone turned up a few times. The genes are TRBV13 and TRBJ2-7; D remains unclear. V was pared by 0 bases and J by 11 bases, with 8 bases between. This CDR3 comprises 11 residues. Germline lookup yields CDR1 PRHDT and CDR2 FYEKMQ (reference sequence). The CDR3 loop reads CASSLGAAEYF. CDR3 bases: TGTGCCAGCAGCTTAGGGGCAGCCGAGTACTTC.

CDR3 amino acids: CASSLATERYEQYF. The DNA for the CDR3 is TGTGCCAGCAGTCTAGCAACCGAGAGGTACGAGCAGTACTTC. The chain is built from TRBV6-4 and TRBJ2-7, with D possibly being TRBD2 (5 bases). The CDR3 covers 14 residues. V lost 5 bases, J lost 4 bases, and 15 bases lay in between. CDR1 and CDR2 (germline): MRHNA, SNTAGT.

A note on this clone: The sample has other DNA sequences that encode this CDR3 too. The chain links TRBV5-1 to TRBJ2-5, with D possibly being TRBD1 or TRBD2 (5 bases each). Germline lookup yields CDR1 SGHRS and CDR2 YFSETQ. V shed 5 bases and J shed 5 bases, with 19 bases lying between them. The CDR3 consists of 15 residues. The CDR3 DNA sequence: TGCGCCAGCAGTTGGAACCACCCGGGGCGGGAGACCCAGTACTTC. Translating it yields CASSWNHPGRETQYF.

The rearrangement uses TRBV5-1 and TRBJ2-3, with D perhaps matching TRBD1 (6 bases). Trimming pared 1 base from V and 2 bases from J, leaving 11 bases between. The CDR3 runs to 15 residues. The germline CDR1 and CDR2 sequences are SGHRS and YFSETQ. The CDR3 region is CASSLQGRSTDTQYF. CDR3 coding DNA: TGCGCCAGCAGCTTGCAGGGGAGATCCACAGATACGCAGTATTTT.

The CDR3 DNA reads as TGTGCCAGCTCACCACGTGACGGGGGAGGCGAGCAGTACTTC. Its protein product is CASSPRDGGGEQYF. This rearrangement joins TRBV18 to TRBJ2-7; TRBD2 is a possible D gene (6 bases). This CDR3 region has 14 residues. V lost 1 base and J 6 bases, leaving 13 bases between the germline ends. Per the germline V gene, CDR1 is KGHSH and CDR2 is LQKENI.